The subject of this entry is one T cell receptor beta chain. Patients in Seattle were enrolled during active infection, then followed longitudinally. This sample stems from a study of blood T cell repertoires in COVID-19. For the study at large: The United States, Italy and Spain supplied acute and convalescent COVID-19 samples. In each case, the material was cDNA or gDNA derived from T cells, B-cell-depleted T cells, or PBMCs.

V dropped 6 bases and J dropped 4; count of bases not matched to a gene: 8. Germline CDR1 MNHEY, CDR2 SVGAGI. The CDR3 loop spans 14 amino acids. In the source study's methods: Reference gene primer amplification gave nucleated cell count estimates. Data came from immunoSEQ multiplex PCR; TCRdb stores just in-frame clones and leaves some out. The DNA was the basis for D and trimming; V, J and clone size are from that table. The sample holds roughly 190,000 clones, roughly 80% seen once. The receptor was derived from a woman aged 55-69 years with COVID-19, enrolled during active disease. The specimen was peripheral blood. The chain has TRBV6-5 and TRBJ1-2, with 7 bases aligning to TRBD1. Written as DNA, the CDR3 is TGTGCCAGCAGGAACTGGGGACAGATCTATGGCTACACCTTC. This translates into CASRNWGQIYGYTF.